This entry lists 8 T cell receptor beta chains sequenced from one sample in a study of blood T cell repertoires in COVID-19. The data were produced by immunoSEQ multiplex PCR, yet TCRdb's version contains in-frame clones alone and is incomplete. The table shows about 200,000 clones, with 88% occurring only once. Sequencing input: peripheral blood. The receptor source for this set is a man aged 50-59 years with COVID-19, enrolled during active disease.

The V gene is TRBV7-2, the J gene TRBJ2-3, with no clear D. Trimming left V 2 bases short and J 1 base short, with 10 bases between. CDR3 length equals 15 residues. Germline V gene sequence: CDR1 SGHTA, CDR2 FQGNSA. The CDR3 region is CASSLNSGGTDTQYF. CDR3 sequence (DNA): TGTGCCAGCAGCTTAAATTCTGGAGGCACAGATACGCAGTATTTT.

The chain employs TRBV7-9 and TRBJ2-3; 11 nucleotides agree with TRBD1. The CDR3 consists of 15 residues. Germline V CDR1 and CDR2: SEHNR, FQNEAQ (reference sequence). The V segment lost 5 bases and the J segment 6 bases; nucleotides outside the gene matches: 7. The CDR3 here is CASSPGQGAVDTQYF. For the CDR3, the DNA is TGTGCCAGCAGCCCCGGACAGGGGGCTGTGGATACGCAGTATTTT.

The rearrangement links TRBV11-2 to TRBJ2-1, with D maybe TRBD2 (6 bases). Germline V gives CDR1 SGHAT, CDR2 FQNNGV. Deletions cut 5 bases from V and 6 bases from J, with 20 bases between. This CDR3 has 16 amino acids. This CDR3 reads CASSKGLLGPFNEQFF. CDR3 sequence (DNA): TGTGCCAGCAGCAAGGGACTTCTTGGACCTTTCAATGAGCAGTTCTTC.

The V and J genes are TRBV15 and TRBJ2-2, with 13 bases fitting TRBD2. This CDR3 comprises 16 residues. Germline V gives CDR1 LNHNV, CDR2 YYDKDF (reference sequence). J gave up 4 bases and V 4 bases, and 3 bases lay outside the gene matches. The CDR3 nucleotides read TGTGCCACCAGCATAGGACTAGCGGGGGCCACCGGGGAGCTGTTTTTT. It is translated as CATSIGLAGATGELFF.

This clone has only a few counts. The rearrangement uses TRBV2 and TRBJ2-6; D remains ambiguous. This CDR3 region has 15 residues. CDR1 is SNHLY, CDR2 FYNNEI, per germline. V shed 3 bases and J shed 1 base, with 7 bases lying between them. CDR3 in DNA: TGTGCCAGCAGTGACTGGAGTTCTGGGGCCAACGTCCTGACTTTC. Protein: CASSDWSSGANVLTF.

V is TRBV7-9 and J is TRBJ1-2, with 7 bases lining up with TRBD1. The V segment lost 6 bases and the J segment 8 bases; nucleotides outside the gene matches: 9. The germline gives CDR1 SEHNR, CDR2 FQNEAQ (reference sequence). The CDR3 totals 13 residues. CDR3 sequence reads: CASRRQGPGGYTF. For the CDR3, the DNA is TGTGCCAGCAGGCGACAGGGCCCGGGAGGCTACACCTTC.

This clone was seen only once. The chain carries TRBV29-1 and TRBJ1-2; weak D call: TRBD1 (5 bases). The CDR3 loop spans 14 amino acids. V lost 1 base and J 4 bases, leaving 13 bases between the germline ends. The germline gives CDR1 SQVTM, CDR2 ANQGSEA. CDR3 DNA sequence: TGCAGCGTTGAAGTGGTTAACGGGGGCTATGGCTACACCTTC. As protein: CSVEVVNGGYGYTF.

This sequence joins TRBV10-2 and TRBJ2-5; weak D call: TRBD2 (6 bases). V gave up 6 bases and J gave up 5 bases, with 13 bases separating them. Looked up from germline, CDR1 is WSHSY and CDR2 is SAAADI. This CDR3 spans 13 amino acids. CDR3 protein: CASRISGSETQYF. The CDR3, as DNA: TGCGCCAGCAGGATCTCCGGGAGTGAGACCCAGTACTTC.